The entry that follows covers one TCR beta chain sequence. Data came from immunoSEQ multiplex PCR; TCRdb stores just in-frame clones and leaves some out. The sample has approximately 98,000 clones, about nine tenths seen once. Sample treatment: preoperative locoregional IRX-2 cytokine immunotherapy. Preoperative locoregional IRX-2 cytokine immunotherapy was tested in the phase Ib source study. The data belong to a study of preoperative IRX-2 immunotherapy in early breast cancer. The CDR3 is 16 amino acids. The chain combines TRBV1 with TRBJ1-1; the table's D gene call, TRBD1, was not cross checked with the DNA. TRBV1 is assigned pseudogene status. The material sequenced was tumor tissue, taken after IRX-2 immunotherapy. This TCR came from a human donor with breast cancer. Written as DNA, the CDR3 is TGCGCCAGCAGCCAAGAAGCAGGGAAGGTGAACACTGAAGCTTTCTTT. This translates into CASSQEAGKVNTEAFF.